The 24 T cell receptor beta chains reported below all come from one sample, sequenced in a study of cytomegalovirus exposure and HLA in healthy donors. The PCR made use of 60 Vbeta and 13 Jbeta primers. Method: immunoSEQ multiplex PCR; TCRdb's copy keeps in-frame clones and lacks some. The repertoire holds 150,000 to 200,000 clones, around 79% seen once, with approximately 0.36% in the top ten. Input material: PBMCs. The receptors derive from a male donor in good health and CMV-seropositive.

The chain employs TRBV10-3 and TRBJ1-2; 7 positions match TRBD1. After removal of 0 bases from V and 4 bases from J, the junction contained 8 bases not matched to a gene. CDR1 and CDR2 from the germline V gene are ENHRY and SYGVKD. The CDR3 loop spans 16 amino acids. CDR3 DNA sequence: TGTGCCATCAGTGAGTCGTGGACAGGCCCAGCCTATGGCTACACCTTC. Encoded protein: CAISESWTGPAYGYTF.

This rearrangement joins TRBV4-3 to TRBJ1-2, with D uncertain. CDR3 size: 16 residues. Germline V lookup: CDR1 LGHNA, CDR2 YSLEER. V dropped 0 bases and J dropped 0 bases, with 11 bases sitting between them. CDR3: CASSQEITAPNYGYTF. CDR3 in DNA: TGCGCCAGCAGCCAAGAAATAACAGCACCTAACTATGGCTACACCTTC.

V usage is TRBV7-9 and J usage is TRBJ2-3, with 8 bases fitting TRBD1. The germline gives CDR1 SEHNR, CDR2 FQNEAQ (reference sequence). The ends lost 2 bases at V and 5 bases at J; junction bases unmatched: 15. This CDR3 has 18 amino acids. The CDR3 coding sequence is TGTGCCAGCAGCTTATCCTCGGGCAGGGGGCGCAGGGTAGATACGCAGTATTTT. Protein sequence: CASSLSSGRGRRVDTQYF.

V usage is TRBV7-2 and J usage is TRBJ2-7; 9 bases line up with TRBD2. There are 15 residues in the CDR3. The V segment lost 6 bases and the J segment 0 bases; nucleotides outside the gene matches: 6. CDR1 and CDR2 (germline): SGHTA, FQGNSA. The CDR3 loop reads CASRYSGGPSYEQYF. The CDR3 bases are TGTGCCAGCAGATATAGCGGGGGCCCCTCCTACGAGCAGTACTTC.

V gene TRBV28 combines with J gene TRBJ2-7; D may be TRBD2 (6 bases). The CDR3 contains 13 residues. Trimming pared 6 bases from V and 3 bases from J, leaving 12 bases between. The germline V gene has CDR1 MDHEN and CDR2 SYDVKM. The CDR3 DNA follows: TGTGCCAGCAGGTCTCCGGGGGTCTACGAGCAGTACTTC. It translates to CASRSPGVYEQYF. Filled out from reference TRBV28 and TRBJ2-7, the complete variable domain reads DVKVTQSSRYLVKRTGEKVFLECVQDMDHENMFWYRQDPGLGLRLIYFSYDVKMKEKGDIPEGYSVSREKKERFSLILESASTNQTSMYLCASRSPGVYEQYFGPGTRLTVT.

The chain joins TRBV4-3 to TRBJ2-2, with TRBD2 matching over 9 bases. With V trimmed by 1 base and J by 6 bases, 6 bases remained unmatched. The CDR3 is 16 amino acids. The V gene's germline CDR1 is LGHNA and CDR2 YSLEER. The CDR3 nucleotides are TGCGCCAGCAGCCAAGGCGGGGGGGGGAAGTCCGGGGAGCTGTTTTTT. Its translation: CASSQGGGGKSGELFF.

The chain has TRBV29-1 and TRBJ1-3; D is uncertain. This CDR3 spans 13 amino acids. CDR1 is SQVTM and CDR2 is ANQGSEA in the germline V gene. Trimming removed 6 bases from V and 0 bases from J, with 9 bases in between. DNA of the CDR3: TGCAGCGTGGCGGAAAACTCTGGAAACACCATATATTTT. Its protein is CSVAENSGNTIYF. The variable domain in full, with the rest retrieved from reference TRBV29-1 and TRBJ1-3, is SAVISQKPSRDICQRGTSLTIQCQVDSQVTMMFWYRQQPGQSLTLIATANQGSEATYESGFVIDKFPISRPNLTFSTLTVSNMSPEDSSIYLCSVAENSGNTIYFGEGSWLTVV.

This chain links TRBV27 with TRBJ2-2; the match to TRBD2 covers 13 bases. Per the germline V gene, CDR1 is MNHEY and CDR2 is SMNVEV (reference sequence). V was clipped by 7 bases and J by 0 bases; unmatched bases: 8. The CDR3 runs 18 residues. The CDR3 coding sequence is TGTGCCAGCACCGGGACTAGCGGGGAAGGCACGAACACCGGGGAGCTGTTTTTT. This gives the protein CASTGTSGEGTNTGELFF.

The chain is built from TRBV19 and TRBJ2-5, with 9 bases identical to TRBD2. The J call may be in error: the DNA end matches TRBJ2-7 better. The CDR3 has 15 amino acids. Germline V lookup: CDR1 LNHDA, CDR2 SQIVND (reference sequence). The CDR3 DNA reads TGTGCCAGTACTAAAAATAGCGGGAGCTCCTACGAGCAGTACTTC. Translated, it gives CASTKNSGSSYEQYF.

The chain uses TRBV15 and TRBJ1-6; 8 nucleotides line up with TRBD1. V was clipped by 1 base and J by 7 bases; unmatched bases: 6. This CDR3 has 16 residues. CDR1 is LNHNV, CDR2 YYDKDF, per germline (reference sequence). The CDR3 here is CATSRAGRGHNSPLHF. The CDR3 nucleotides read TGTGCCACCAGCAGAGCGGGCAGGGGGCACAATTCACCCCTCCACTTT.

The chain employs TRBV28 and TRBJ2-7; 9 bases fit TRBD2. Germline V lookup: CDR1 MDHEN, CDR2 SYDVKM. V trimming: 0 bases; J trimming: 4 bases; junction bases outside the gene matches: 7. There are 16 residues in the CDR3. The chain's CDR3 is CASSLWSSGNSYEQYF. DNA of the CDR3: TGTGCCAGCAGTTTATGGTCTAGCGGGAATAGTTACGAGCAGTACTTC.

This clone was seen a handful of times. This chain connects TRBV15 to TRBJ1-1; 8 bases line up with TRBD1. V shed 0 bases, J shed 4 bases, and the junction held 4 bases outside the gene matches. CDR1 is LNHNV and CDR2 is YYDKDF in the germline V gene (reference sequence). The CDR3 totals 15 residues. The CDR3 reads CATSREGQGVTEAFF. In DNA form, the CDR3 reads TGTGCCACCAGCAGAGAAGGACAGGGAGTCACTGAAGCTTTCTTT.

This chain joins TRBV21-1 and TRBJ1-5; the table assigns TRBD1, which was not confirmed against the DNA. TRBV21-1 counts as a pseudogene. The CDR3 loop spans 16 amino acids. The CDR3 DNA reads TGTGCCAGCAGCAAAGTACTTGAGTCAGGGTGGTATCCCCAGCATTTT. It codes for CASSKVLESGWYPQHF.

The chain joins TRBV6-5 to TRBJ1-4, with D maybe TRBD1 (5 bases). Trimming removed 6 bases at V and 7 bases at J, with 18 bases between. Germline assignment: CDR1 MNHEY and CDR2 SVGAGI. The CDR3 consists of 15 residues. This chain's CDR3 is CASSPDWARGEKLFF. The CDR3 coding sequence is TGTGCCAGCAGCCCCGACTGGGCAAGGGGTGAAAAACTGTTTTTT.

This clone was seen a single time. The chain combines TRBV5-1 with TRBJ2-7, with TRBD1 matching 12 bases. Germline CDR1 reads SGHRS; CDR2 reads YFSETQ. The V and J ends lost 4 bases and 10 bases, in that order; junction bases with no gene match: 12. The CDR3 runs to 15 residues. CDR3 DNA sequence: TGCGCCAGCAGCAACTCCGGGACAGGGGGCGCGAGTCAGTACTTC. This sequence encodes CASSNSGTGGASQYF. Using reference TRBV5-1 and TRBJ2-7 for the parts outside the CDR3, the full variable domain is KAGVTQTPRYLIKTRGQQVTLSCSPISGHRSVSWYQQTPGQGLQFLFEYFSETQRNKGNFPGRFSGRQFSNSRSEMNVSTLELGDSALYLCASSNSGTGGASQYFGPGTRLTVT.

The rearrangement uses TRBV7-8 and TRBJ1-4; no clear D gene. With 6 bases removed from V and 6 bases from J, the gap between germline ends came to 20 bases. This CDR3 comprises 16 residues. The germline CDR1 and CDR2 sequences are SGHVS and FQNEAQ. The CDR3, as DNA: TGTGCCAGCAGTTCAACGGCCGTCCCCGCGGATGAAAAACTGTTTTTT. Residues: CASSSTAVPADEKLFF.

Concerning this clone itself: Its ends do not fully match the called genes, so a read error is possible. The genes are TRBV9 and TRBJ2-2; 12 nucleotides line up with TRBD2. The CDR3 covers 17 residues. Germline loops: CDR1 SGDLS, CDR2 YYNGEE. The CDR3 loop is CASSVLAGGPKTGELFF. DNA of the CDR3: TGTGCCAGCAGCGTACTAGCGGGGGGGCCGAAAACCGGGGAGCTGTTTTTT.

The chain recombines TRBV5-1 with TRBJ1-1; D is undetermined. The germline V gene encodes CDR1 SGHRS and CDR2 YFSETQ. Trimming took 4 bases from V and 6 from J, leaving 10 bases between them. The CDR3 is made up of 12 amino acids. The CDR3 spells CASSMGEAEAFF. CDR3 sequence (DNA): TGCGCCAGCAGCATGGGAGAGGCTGAAGCTTTCTTT.

The V and J genes are TRBV5-1 and TRBJ2-2, with a weak D call TRBD2 (6 bases). Trimming pared 2 bases from V and 4 bases from J, leaving 12 bases between. This CDR3 contains 15 residues. Germline values: CDR1 SGHRS, CDR2 YFSETQ. The CDR3: CASSFEVGGTGELFF. CDR3 DNA sequence: TGCGCCAGCAGCTTCGAGGTGGGGGGCACCGGGGAGCTGTTTTTT.

This clone came up a few times. This chain joins TRBV6-5 and TRBJ2-7, with TRBD2 identical over 12 bases. After removal of 1 base from V and 4 bases from J, the junction contained 5 bases not matched to a gene. The CDR3 totals 16 residues. Germline CDR1 reads MNHEY; CDR2 reads SVGAGI. CDR3 in amino acids: CASSYYRLAGEYEQYF. The CDR3 coding sequence is TGTGCCAGCAGTTACTATCGACTAGCGGGAGAATACGAGCAGTACTTC.

V is TRBV10-3 and J is TRBJ2-7; 10 nucleotides match TRBD1. Germline CDR1 is ENHRY and CDR2 is SYGVKD. Trimming removed 10 bases from V and 2 bases from J; junction bases left unmatched: 5. This CDR3 spans 13 amino acids. Here the CDR3 reads CATRQGATYEQYF. The CDR3 nucleotides read TGTGCCACCAGACAGGGGGCGACCTACGAGCAGTACTTC.

With regard to this clone: One end of the junction fails to match germline, which may point to a read error. The chain has TRBV7-9 and TRBJ2-7; D is possibly TRBD1 (6 bases). The CDR3 loop spans 11 amino acids. Germline CDR1 reads SEHNR; CDR2 reads FQNEAQ (reference sequence). Written as DNA, the CDR3 is TGTTCCAGCAGCTGGACAGACGAGCAGTACTTC. It translates to CSSSWTDEQYF.

The genes are TRBV9 and TRBJ2-4; a weak D match, TRBD1 (5 bases). This CDR3 is 15 amino acids long. Germline values: CDR1 SGDLS, CDR2 YYNGEE. Trimming took off 1 base at V and 1 base at J, with 9 bases between the two ends. Here the CDR3 reads CASSVNPGAKNIQYF. CDR3 DNA: TGTGCCAGCAGCGTAAATCCAGGGGCCAAAAACATTCAGTACTTC.

CDR3 DNA sequence: TGCAGCATCACCCGTGGAACAGGGGCCGGTACGCAGTATTTT. As protein: CSITRGTGAGTQYF. The rearrangement uses TRBV29-1 and TRBJ2-3, with 7 bases lining up with TRBD1. After removal of 8 bases from V and 8 bases from J, the junction contained 16 bases not matched to a gene. Germline CDR1 SQVTM, CDR2 ANQGSEA. The length of the CDR3 is 14 residues.